A selection of T cell receptor beta chains follows, all from one sample in a study of blood T cell repertoires in COVID-19. Profiled with immunoSEQ multiplex PCR; TCRdb holds only in-frame clones, not every one. The sample yields 130,000 or so clones, 70% to 85% seen once. Sequencing was done on a sample of peripheral blood. These receptor sequences come from a woman aged 80 or over with acute or convalescent COVID-19. The CDR3 runs from the conserved cysteine through the conserved F or W. A D gene is named only where the DNA matches it firmly. A row's size may be missing; if present it is once, few, many or a size class.

J gene | D gene | clone size | V gene | CDR3 protein | CDR3 DNA
TRBJ2-7 | . | . | TRBV4-1 | CASSQYVIRAGKAPLPYEQYF | TGCGCCAGCAGCCAGTATGTAATCCGGGCAGGGAAGGCACCCCTACCCTACGAGCAGTACTTC
TRBJ1-2 | . | . | TRBV10-3 | CAISGNSFNYGYTF | TGTGCCATCAGTGGTAACAGCTTTAACTATGGCTACACCTTC
TRBJ1-1 | . | . | TRBV7-2 | CASSLGPNMNTEAFF | TGTGCCAGCAGCTTAGGCCCGAACATGAACACTGAAGCTTTCTTT
TRBJ1-2 | . | . | TRBV6-2/TRBV6-3 | CASSYKREQPYGYTF | TGTGCCAGCAGTTATAAGAGGGAACAGCCCTATGGCTACACCTTC
TRBJ2-2 | . | few | TRBV25-1 | CASSPRVNTGELFF | TGTGCCAGCAGCCCCAGGGTGAACACCGGGGAGCTGTTTTTT
TRBJ2-7 | TRBD1 | few | TRBV5-1 | CASSLGGTVTTYEQYF | TGCGCCAGCAGCTTGGGAGGGACAGTTACTACCTACGAGCAGTACTTC
TRBJ2-3 | . | . | TRBV11-3 | CASSRDSRETSTDTQYF | TGTGCCAGCAGCCGGGACAGTCGGGAGACCAGCACAGATACGCAGTATTTT
TRBJ2-1 | TRBD2 | . | TRBV7-2 | CASSFQRGGYNEQFF | TGTGCCAGCAGCTTTCAGCGGGGGGGGTACAATGAGCAGTTCTTC
TRBJ2-1 | TRBD1 | . | TRBV10-2 | CASSDRFSGTEDNEQFF | TGCGCCAGCAGTGACAGATTCTCCGGGACAGAAGACAATGAGCAGTTCTTC
TRBJ1-2 | TRBD1 | . | TRBV7-9 | CASSTWDRDHGYTF | TGTGCCAGCAGCACCTGGGACAGGGACCATGGCTACACCTTC
TRBJ2-7 | TRBD2 | once | TRBV5-1 | CASSWNPRTSGGAYEQYF | TGCGCCAGCAGCTGGAACCCCCGTACTAGCGGGGGGGCCTACGAGCAGTACTTC
TRBJ1-2 | TRBD1 | once | TRBV18 | CASSPQDRAAGYTF | TGTGCCAGCTCACCACAGGACAGGGCGGCTGGCTACACCTTC
TRBJ2-2 | . | . | TRBV6-5 | CASSYSGPDGLFF | TGTGCCAGCAGTTACTCGGGGCCCGACGGGCTGTTTTTT
TRBJ1-1 | . | . | TRBV19 | CASSIGGGTTEAFF | TGTGCCAGTAGTATCGGCGGGGGGACCACTGAAGCTTTCTTT
TRBJ1-5 | . | . | TRBV9 | CASSAPRGAGQHF | TGTGCCAGCAGCGCCCCCCGGGGGGCAGGCCAGCATTTT
TRBJ1-4 | . | once | TRBV7-2 | CASSFGESGEKLFF | TGTGCCAGCAGCTTTGGGGAGTCGGGTGAAAAACTGTTTTTT
TRBJ1-1 | . | . | TRBV12-5 | CASGLSGYDTEAFF | TGTGCTAGTGGTTTGTCAGGGTATGACACTGAAGCTTTCTTT
TRBJ1-6 | . | . | TRBV30 | CAWMSYNSPLHF | TGTGCCTGGATGTCTTATAATTCACCCCTCCACTTT
TRBJ2-5 | TRBD1 | . | TRBV19 | CASSMGQYQETQYF | TGTGCCAGTAGTATGGGACAGTACCAAGAGACCCAGTACTTC
TRBJ1-5 | . | . | TRBV6-6 | CASSHSERGNNQPQHF | TGTGCCAGCAGTCACTCGGAAAGGGGAAACAATCAGCCCCAGCATTTT
TRBJ1-2 | . | . | TRBV5-4 | CASSYPGWGYTF | TGTGCCAGCAGTTATCCGGGATGGGGCTACACCTTC
TRBJ1-2 | . | . | TRBV5-1 | CASSLEVGANYGYTF | TGCGCCAGCAGCTTGGAGGTAGGGGCCAATTATGGCTACACCTTC
TRBJ2-3 | . | . | TRBV7-8 | CASSYTTPGGTDTQYF | TGTGCCAGCAGCTATACCACCCCCGGGGGCACAGATACGCAGTATTTT
TRBJ1-6 | TRBD1 | . | TRBV19 | CASSTDRGSLRPPLHF | TGTGCCAGTAGTACGGACAGGGGATCCCTTAGACCACCCCTCCACTTT
TRBJ1-1 | . | . | TRBV7-2 | CASSPEGGSNTEAFF | TGTGCCAGCAGCCCGGAGGGTGGCTCGAACACTGAAGCTTTCTTT
TRBJ1-1 | TRBD1 | . | TRBV4-3 | CASSQDPPGTGLGNTEAFF | TGCGCCAGCAGCCAAGATCCCCCCGGGACAGGGTTGGGAAACACTGAAGCTTTCTTT
TRBJ2-5 | TRBD1 | . | TRBV3-1/TRBV3-2 | CASTYSRGFQETQYF | TGTGCCAGCACCTATTCCAGGGGGTTCCAAGAGACCCAGTACTTC
TRBJ1-4 | TRBD1 | . | TRBV6-1 | CASSDRRGTGEKLFF | TGTGCCAGCAGTGACCGGCGGGGGACAGGGGAAAAACTGTTTTTT
TRBJ1-1 | . | . | TRBV20-1 | CSARTAEAFF | TGCAGTGCTAGGACTGCTGAAGCTTTCTTT
TRBJ1-4 | . | . | TRBV4-1 | CASSHGGREKLFF | TGCGCCAGCAGCCACGGGGGTCGTGAAAAACTGTTTTTT
TRBJ1-5 | . | few | TRBV5-1 | CASSLEDSSNQPQHF | TGCGCCAGCAGCTTGGAAGACAGTTCTAATCAGCCCCAGCATTTT
TRBJ2-3 | TRBD2 | . | TRBV5-1 | CASSPGLSTDTQYF | TGCGCCAGCAGCCCGGGACTATCCACAGATACGCAGTATTTT
TRBJ1-4 | . | few | TRBV5-1 | CASSLYESGSEKLFF | TGCGCCAGCAGCTTGTACGAGAGCGGGAGTGAAAAACTGTTTTTT
TRBJ1-5 | TRBD1 | . | TRBV2 | CASSFDRGYQPQHF | TGTGCCAGCAGTTTCGACAGGGGTTATCAGCCCCAGCATTTT
TRBJ1-1 | . | . | TRBV4-2 | CASSQLKIKGANTEAFF | TGTGCCAGCAGCCAATTAAAAATTAAGGGAGCGAACACTGAAGCTTTCTTT
TRBJ2-7 | TRBD1 | . | TRBV5-1 | CASSNEGGRSLQYF | TGCGCCAGCAGCAATGAAGGGGGCAGGTCCCTACAGTACTTC
TRBJ2-5 | . | . | TRBV20-1 | CSAPQGKTQYF | TGCAGTGCTCCTCAGGGGAAGACCCAGTACTTC
TRBJ1-6 | . | . | TRBV3-1/TRBV3-2 | CASSQESRESSPLHF | TGTGCCAGCAGCCAAGAATCTAGGGAGAGTTCACCCCTCCACTTT
TRBJ1-4 | . | few | TRBV2 | CASSNREGEKLFF | TGTGCCAGCAGTAACAGGGAGGGAGAAAAACTGTTTTTT
TRBJ2-2 | . | once | TRBV7-8 | CAGAGLGTGELFF | TGTGCCGGGGCGGGGTTGGGCACCGGGGAGCTGTTTTTT
TRBJ1-4 | TRBD1 | . | TRBV2 | CASESQGQANEKLFF | TGTGCCAGCGAATCCCAGGGACAGGCTAATGAAAAACTGTTTTTT
TRBJ2-2 | . | . | TRBV7-9 | CASSPPGQNTGELFF | TGTGCCAGCAGCCCCCCGGGACAGAACACCGGGGAGCTGTTTTTT
TRBJ1-4 | . | . | TRBV3-1/TRBV3-2 | CASSQKGVIEKLFF | TGTGCCAGCAGCCAGAAAGGGGTGATCGAAAAACTGTTTTTT
TRBJ1-5 | TRBD1 | . | TRBV6-5 | CASSSTGGFNQPQHF | TGTGCCAGCAGTTCAACAGGGGGCTTCAATCAGCCCCAGCATTTT
TRBJ2-2 | TRBD2 | . | TRBV5-1 | CASSSSGPNTGELFF | TGCGCCAGCAGCTCTAGCGGTCCGAACACCGGGGAGCTGTTTTTT
TRBJ2-2 | TRBD1 | . | TRBV7-2 | CASRTGNGGELFF | TGTGCCAGCAGGACAGGGAACGGCGGGGAGCTGTTTTTT
TRBJ1-3 | . | . | TRBV7-8 | CASSLEGTRSGNTIYF | TGTGCCAGCAGCTTAGAAGGGACACGATCTGGAAACACCATATATTTT
TRBJ1-5 | TRBD1 | . | TRBV2 | CASSDGTENQPQHF | TGTGCCAGCAGTGACGGGACAGAAAATCAGCCCCAGCATTTT
TRBJ1-1 | TRBD1 | . | TRBV6-6 | CASSYGGQGKAFF | TGTGCCAGCAGTTACGGAGGACAGGGGAAAGCTTTCTTT
TRBJ1-5 | TRBD1 | . | TRBV30 | CAWSTNGQGARYVSRPQHF | TGTGCCTGGAGCACCAACGGACAGGGGGCTAGGTATGTCTCTCGGCCCCAGCATTTT
TRBJ2-7 | . | . | TRBV2 | CASSEGGLSYEQYF | TGTGCCAGCAGTGAAGGGGGACTCTCCTACGAGCAGTACTTC
TRBJ1-4 | TRBD1 | . | TRBV11-2 | CASSSRQGGKLFF | TGTGCCAGCAGCTCACGACAGGGAGGAAAACTGTTTTTT
TRBJ1-5 | . | once | TRBV16 | CASSHPSQKGRVQPQHF | TGTGCCAGCAGCCACCCCTCCCAAAAAGGGAGGGTTCAGCCCCAGCATTTT
TRBJ1-1 | . | . | TRBV18 | CASSPLVMGGTEAFF | TGTGCCAGCTCACCACTGGTGATGGGAGGCACTGAAGCTTTCTTT
TRBJ2-7 | . | . | TRBV4-1 | CASRQDPTGMREQYF | TGCGCCAGCAGACAAGATCCGACGGGGATGAGGGAGCAGTACTTC
TRBJ2-4 | TRBD1 | . | TRBV7-8 | CASSSPTRGRQNIQYF | TGTGCCAGCAGTTCTCCAACTAGGGGGCGTCAAAACATTCAGTACTTC
TRBJ2-7 | . | . | TRBV13 | CASSLTQSYEQYF | TGTGCCAGCAGCTTAACTCAATCCTACGAGCAGTACTTC
TRBJ1-4 | TRBD1 | . | TRBV9 | CASSVDDRGGEKLFF | TGTGCCAGCAGCGTAGATGACAGGGGTGGTGAAAAACTGTTTTTT
TRBJ2-7 | . | . | TRBV7-2 | CASSLGGGSYEQYF | TGTGCCAGCAGCTTAGGTGGGGGGTCCTACGAGCAGTACTTC
TRBJ1-1 | . | . | TRBV5-4 | CASSFQGVSTEAFF | TGTGCCAGCAGCTTTCAGGGCGTGAGCACTGAAGCTTTCTTT